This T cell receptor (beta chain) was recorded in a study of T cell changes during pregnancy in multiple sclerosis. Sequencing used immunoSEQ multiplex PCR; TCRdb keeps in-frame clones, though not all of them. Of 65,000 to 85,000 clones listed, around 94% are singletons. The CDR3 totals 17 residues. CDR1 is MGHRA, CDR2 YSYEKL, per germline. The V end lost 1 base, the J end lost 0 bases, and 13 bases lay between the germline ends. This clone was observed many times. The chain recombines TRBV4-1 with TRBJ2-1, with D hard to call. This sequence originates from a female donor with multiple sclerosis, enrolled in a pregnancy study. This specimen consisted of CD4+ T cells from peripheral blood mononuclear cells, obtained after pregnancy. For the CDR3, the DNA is TGCGCCAGCAGCCAAGTGGATCTAGGAATCTCCTACAATGAGCAGTTCTTC. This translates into CASSQVDLGISYNEQFF.